This entry lists 13 T cell receptor beta chains sequenced from one sample in a study of human T cells and chemical hapten exposure. Using its own MiXCR run on the RACE reads, TCRdb lists one record per CDR3 protein. The data show 100,000 or so distinct CDR3 sequences, with 9.5% to 12% seen just once and around 3.4% held by the top ten. The time point is: patch test 1, 2 weeks after DPC sensitization. Described treatment: therapeutic diphenylcyclopropenone sensitization with weekly scalp DPC. The sample consisted of whole blood, taken in connection with sensitization to the hapten diphenylcyclopropenone (DPC). The receptors here all came from a woman in her 40s with alopecia areata. Some clones in this sample may be carry-over from other donors' samples.

The table lists this clonotype with many counts. The chain recombines TRBV9 with TRBJ1-2; 7 bases match TRBD1. The CDR3 has 18 residues. Germline V gene lookup returns CDR1 SGDLS and CDR2 YYNGEE. Trimming removed 4 bases from V and 4 bases from J; junction bases left unmatched: 19. CDR3 coding DNA: TGTGCCAGCAGCCCAACGGGGGACAGCCTTCGTTACCCCTATGGCTACACCTTC. Translation gives CASSPTGDSLRYPYGYTF.

This clonotype has at least ten counts. J is TRBJ2-2 and V is TRBV3-1, with D possibly being TRBD1 or TRBD2 (6 bases each). This CDR3 contains 14 residues. Germline V gives CDR1 LGHDT, CDR2 YNNKEL (reference sequence). V shed 2 bases and J shed 7 bases, with 11 bases lying between them. The CDR3 region is CASSQRGAGGELFF. CDR3 in DNA: TGTGCCAGCAGCCAAAGGGGGGCCGGCGGGGAGCTGTTTTTT.

This clonotype was seen only a few times. The gene calls are TRBV29-1 and TRBJ1-2; TRBD1 matches at 7 bases. The CDR3 consists of 12 residues. Germline V gives CDR1 SQVTM, CDR2 ANQGSEA. The ends lost 5 bases at V and 8 bases at J; junction bases unmatched: 8. The CDR3 loop is CSVPGQVLGYTF. CDR3 coding DNA: TGCAGCGTTCCAGGACAGGTCCTGGGCTACACCTTC. The full variable domain, with the rest looked up from reference TRBV29-1 and TRBJ1-2, is SAVISQKPSRDICQRGTSLTIQCQVDSQVTMMFWYRQQPGQSLTLIATANQGSEATYESGFVIDKFPISRPNLTFSTLTVSNMSPEDSSIYLCSVPGQVLGYTFGSGTRLTVV.

The sample holds a few counts of this clonotype. V is TRBV5-1 and J is TRBJ2-3; the D gene is possibly TRBD1 (6 bases). Trimming removed 0 bases from V and 2 bases from J, with 13 bases in between. This CDR3 is built from 16 residues. The V gene's germline CDR1 is SGHRS and CDR2 YFSETQ. As DNA, the CDR3 is TGCGCCAGCAGCTTGGTACAGGGCCGCTCCACAGATACGCAGTATTTT. It is translated as CASSLVQGRSTDTQYF.

This clonotype was counted between two and nine times. This chain links TRBV5-5 with TRBJ2-3; D unclear. CDR1 is SGHKS and CDR2 is YYEKEE in the germline V gene (reference sequence). CDR3 length: 13 amino acids. Trimming pared 1 base from V and 4 bases from J, leaving 7 bases between. Here the CDR3 reads CASSLSPPDTQYF. The DNA for the CDR3 is TGTGCCAGCAGCTTGAGCCCTCCAGATACGCAGTATTTT.

This clonotype was seen at least ten times. The chain uses TRBV6-2 or TRBV6-3 and TRBJ1-5, with D maybe TRBD1 (6 bases). Trimming took 2 bases from V and 0 from J, leaving 14 bases between them. Per germline, CDR1 MNHEY and CDR2 SVGEGT. This CDR3 has 17 amino acids. The CDR3 protein is CASSYTGRGNSNQPQHF. CDR3 DNA: TGTGCCAGCAGTTACACAGGGCGAGGGAATAGCAATCAGCCCCAGCATTTT.

This clonotype appeared many times. For the CDR3, the DNA is TGTGCCAGCAGTAGGTCTAGCACAGATACGCAGTATTTT. Its protein is CASSRSSTDTQYF. This chain connects TRBV6-4 to TRBJ2-3, with D unclear. Germline V lookup: CDR1 MRHNA, CDR2 SNTAGT. This CDR3 is 13 amino acids long. The germline V and J ends were trimmed by 5 bases and 0 bases, with 6 bases remaining between them.

V gene TRBV6-6 combines with J gene TRBJ1-2; 7 nucleotides align to TRBD1. With V trimmed by 4 bases and J by 2 bases, 10 bases remained unmatched. Germline V gives CDR1 MNHNY, CDR2 SVGAGI (reference sequence). The CDR3 length is 16 residues. The CDR3 nucleotides are TGTGCCAGCAGTTCACGCTTCCCGGACAGGAACTATGGCTACACCTTC. Its protein product is CASSSRFPDRNYGYTF.

This clonotype was counted ten times or more. J is TRBJ2-7 and V is TRBV20-1; maybe TRBD1 (5 bases). The germline V gene encodes CDR1 DFQATT and CDR2 SNEGSKA (reference sequence). The CDR3 runs to 15 residues. Trimming shortened V by 5 bases and J by 2 bases, and 19 bases separated the two germline ends. CDR3: CSARTPTGLTYEQYF. CDR3 coding DNA: TGCAGTGCTCGCACGCCCACAGGATTGACCTACGAGCAGTACTTC.

This clonotype appeared a few times. The genes are TRBV20-1 and TRBJ2-1; D tentatively reads TRBD1 or TRBD2 (5 bases each). From germline, CDR1 is DFQATT and CDR2 SNEGSKA (reference sequence). Between the trimmed V and J ends, which lost 0 bases and 2 bases, there was a span of 11 bases. This CDR3 is built from 15 residues. The CDR3 DNA follows: TGCAGTGCTAGAGAGGCAGGGACCACCTACAATGAGCAGTTCTTC. It is translated as CSAREAGTTYNEQFF.

This clonotype was detected ten times or more. The J gene is TRBJ2-7, the V gene TRBV5-4; D perhaps matches TRBD2 (7 bases). V was shortened by 4 bases and J by 5 bases, with 16 bases between the two germline ends. Germline V gene lookup returns CDR1 SGHNT and CDR2 YYREEE (reference sequence). CDR3 size: 14 residues. This chain's CDR3 is CASSGGGQIHEQYF. In DNA, the CDR3 is TGTGCCAGCAGCGGGGGGGGACAAATCCACGAGCAGTACTTC.

This chain uses TRBV6-1 with TRBJ2-2; possible D gene TRBD1, 6 bases. Trimming cost V 4 bases and J 3 bases, with 12 bases left between them. This CDR3 contains 15 residues. Germline lookup yields CDR1 MNHNS and CDR2 SASEGT. DNA of the CDR3: TGTGCCAGCAGTGGCCGGGACACCTACACCGGGGAGCTGTTTTTT. Translated: CASSGRDTYTGELFF.

J is TRBJ1-6 and V is TRBV20-1; D gene ambiguous. Deletions cut 0 bases from V and 5 bases from J, with 8 bases between. This CDR3 is built from 14 residues. CDR1 and CDR2 from the germline V gene are DFQATT and SNEGSKA (reference sequence). CDR3 in DNA: TGCAGTGCTAGAGATGATCAGAATAATTCACCCCTCCACTTT. This gives the protein CSARDDQNNSPLHF.